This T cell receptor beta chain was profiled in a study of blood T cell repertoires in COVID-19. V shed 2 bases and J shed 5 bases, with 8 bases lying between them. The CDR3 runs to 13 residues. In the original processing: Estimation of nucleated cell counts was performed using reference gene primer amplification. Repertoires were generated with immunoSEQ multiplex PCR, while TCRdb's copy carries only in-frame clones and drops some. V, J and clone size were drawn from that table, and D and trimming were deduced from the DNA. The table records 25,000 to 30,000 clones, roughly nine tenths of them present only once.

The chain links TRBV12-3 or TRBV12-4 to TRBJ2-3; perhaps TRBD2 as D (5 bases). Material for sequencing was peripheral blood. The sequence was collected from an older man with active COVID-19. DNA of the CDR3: TGTGCCAGCAGTTTATCCGGGAAAGATACGCAGTATTTT. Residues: CASSLSGKDTQYF.